This T cell receptor beta chain was recovered during a study of neurological immune-mediated disorders (dated by TCRdb to between 2018 and 2020). Regarding the study in general: Peripheral blood TCR-beta repertoires from HTLV-I-associated myelopathy (HAM/TSP) patients, multiple sclerosis patients and healthy controls were compared by UMI-based sequencing. The cohort was made up of about 65 subjects, consisting of 15 or so HAM/TSP patients, about 34 multiple sclerosis patients and about 20 healthy controls. The roughly 110 TCR-beta libraries included longitudinal samples, technical triplicates and paired sorted CD4+ and CD8+ T-cell subsets alongside PBMC samples. Each longitudinal HAM/TSP and healthy donor was sampled at 3 time-points spaced at 3-40 month intervals. Overall study results and their limits: The highest TCR clonal expansion was observed in HAM/TSP patients, whereas the lowest was observed in MS patients, even when compared with healthy controls. No identical CDR3 amino acid sequences were shared among expanded clones across subjects, suggesting private TCR-beta repertoires in all groups.

This clonotype was observed at least ten times. The antigen it binds to is not known. No much larger clone is present one base from it, and per-base qualities are unavailable. What this sample's time point label stands for: longitudinal time-point 3. Blood bank volunteers in Maryland, USA served as the healthy controls. For unsorted PBMC libraries, 2 million PBMCs were used after storage in RNAlater at -80 degrees C until RNA extraction. Peripheral blood was subjected to Ficoll-Hypaque density gradient centrifugation to isolate PBMCs, which were then cryopreserved in liquid nitrogen. The CDR3 measures 15 amino acids from cysteine to phenylalanine. Only the CDR3 DNA is retained, 45 bases long and in frame from the first base. The V and J ends are trimmed by 7 bases and 8 bases, leaving 20 bases between them. From the germline V gene (reference sequence), CDR1 is MNHEY and CDR2 is SMNVEV. cDNA synthesis used template-switch 5'RACE with a primer carrying a 10-nucleotide random unique molecular identifier tagging each TCR transcript. Over 180 million TCR-beta sequences, covering 15-18 subjects, were produced in each sequencing run. Total RNA was extracted with the RNeasy kit. The KAPA Real-time Library Amplification kit was used to amplify TCR-beta VDJ regions with primers targeting the TCR constant region and the 5'RACE anchor. Sample indexes and Illumina adaptors were added in a first PCR, and a second PCR then increased library yield. After purification with Ampure beads, the TCR product of roughly 650 bp was size-selected on a 2% E-gel SizeSelection system. Before pooling, library quality was checked on a Bioanalyzer, concentration was measured with Qubit, and libraries were quantified with the Kapa Library Quantification kit. An Illumina HiSeq 2500 was used to sequence the libraries paired-end at 2 x 150 bp. To increase sequence diversity, 25-30% phiX was spiked into each library pool. The original methods were these. The UMI-based MiGEC pipeline processed quality-filtered reads and removed over 75% of raw TCR sequences during error correction. IMGT germline references were used for alignment of VDJ genes, and clonotypes were defined by a unique CDR3 amino acid sequence together with V-J genes. VDJtools evaluated clonal expansion, Shannon diversity and CDR3 relatedness (CalcPairwiseDistances, ClusterSamples); CLCbio workbench built phylogenetic trees. A clone was classed as expanded if it had 8 or more unique UMIs, a cutoff based on coefficient-of-variation modelling across technical triplicates. TCRdb reprocessing: public reads trimmed at Q25 with fastp, clones called with MiXCR, in-frame beta chains kept. Each record represents a unique CDR3 protein, reported with the most common genes and DNA among its rows. Clone size and V and J calls follow TCRdb, not the original study. This sample holds about 45,000 distinct CDR3 sequences; around an eighth were observed only once. Roughly an eighth of the sample lies in the top ten.

What was sequenced was PBMCs. The chain is made from TRBV27 and TRBJ1-4, and possibly TRBD1, on 5 matching bases. This TCR came from a man aged 25 to 40 in good health. CDR3 region: CASKTQGLADEKLFF. The DNA sequence follows: TGTGCCAGCAAAACTCAGGGTCTGGCGGACGAAAAACTGTTTTTT.